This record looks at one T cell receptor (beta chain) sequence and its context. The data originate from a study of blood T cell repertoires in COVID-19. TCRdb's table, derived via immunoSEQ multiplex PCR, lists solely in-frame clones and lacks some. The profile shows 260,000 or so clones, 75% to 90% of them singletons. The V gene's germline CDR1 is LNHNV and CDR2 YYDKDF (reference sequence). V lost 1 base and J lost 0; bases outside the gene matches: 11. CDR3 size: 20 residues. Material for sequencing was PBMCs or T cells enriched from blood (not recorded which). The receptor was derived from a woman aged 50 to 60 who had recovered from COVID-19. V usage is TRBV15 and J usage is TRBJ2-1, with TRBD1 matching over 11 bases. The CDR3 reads CATSRGGQGGVGSSYNEQFF. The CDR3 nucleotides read TGTGCCACCAGCAGAGGGGGACAGGGGGGAGTAGGGAGCTCCTACAATGAGCAGTTCTTC.